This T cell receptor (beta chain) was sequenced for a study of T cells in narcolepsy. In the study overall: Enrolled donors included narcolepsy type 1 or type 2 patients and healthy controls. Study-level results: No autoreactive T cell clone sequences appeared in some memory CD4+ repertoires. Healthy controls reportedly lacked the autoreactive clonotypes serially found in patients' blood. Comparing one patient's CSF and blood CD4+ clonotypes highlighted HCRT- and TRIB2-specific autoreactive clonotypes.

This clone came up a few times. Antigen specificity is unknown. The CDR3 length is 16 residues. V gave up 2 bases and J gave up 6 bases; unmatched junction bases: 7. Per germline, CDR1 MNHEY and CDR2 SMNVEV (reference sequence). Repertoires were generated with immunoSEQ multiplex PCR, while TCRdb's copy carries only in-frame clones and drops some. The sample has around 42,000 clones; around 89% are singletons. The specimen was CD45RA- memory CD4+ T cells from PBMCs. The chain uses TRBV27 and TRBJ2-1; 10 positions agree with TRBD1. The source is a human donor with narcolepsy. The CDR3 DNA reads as TGTGCCAGCAGTTTAGGAAGGACAGGGGGATCCAATGAGCAGTTCTTC. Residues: CASSLGRTGGSNEQFF.